These 17 T cell receptor beta chains were sequenced from one sample in a study of CD8+ T cells in alopecia areata. Documented treatment: oral pan-JAK inhibitor, 5-10 mg twice daily. RNA, once extracted, was reverse transcribed into cDNA for use as the sequencing template. Libraries were prepared by immunoSEQ multiplex PCR; TCRdb keeps only in-frame clonotypes and omits some of them. Of around 190,000 clones detected, more than 55% appear once; the ten largest clones hold approximately 1.3%. The source material was CD4+ T cells sorted from blood, sampled around week 50, from a patient treated with tofacitinib. These receptors originate from a human donor with alopecia areata.

The chain carries TRBV9 and TRBJ2-6, with D perhaps TRBD1 or TRBD2 (5 bases each). Germline V gene lookup returns CDR1 SGDLS and CDR2 YYNGEE. Trimming cost V 4 bases and J 4 bases, with 18 bases left between them. The CDR3 is made up of 17 amino acids. CDR3 sequence (DNA): TGTGCCAGCAGCCCCCTCCCTTGGGGGTCCGGGGCCAACGTCCTGACTTTC. This translates into CASSPLPWGSGANVLTF.

This chain joins TRBV5-1 and TRBJ2-3; D call uncertain. Trimming removed 3 bases at V and 2 bases at J, with 7 bases between. The CDR3 has 13 residues. Germline assignment: CDR1 SGHRS and CDR2 YFSETQ. This CDR3 is CASSSRITDTQYF. Here the CDR3 DNA reads TGCGCCAGCAGCTCACGGATCACAGATACGCAGTATTTT.

The chain combines TRBV20-1 with TRBJ2-7, with D maybe TRBD1 (5 bases). Trimming took off 7 bases at V and 5 bases at J, with 6 bases between the two ends. Germline lookup yields CDR1 DFQATT and CDR2 SNEGSKA (reference sequence). The length of the CDR3 is 9 residues. CDR3 amino acids: CSVGHEQYF. CDR3 coding DNA: TGCAGTGTGGGGCACGAGCAGTACTTC.

The V and J genes are TRBV29-1 and TRBJ2-6, with a weak D call TRBD1 (6 bases). Germline V gene lookup returns CDR1 SQVTM and CDR2 ANQGSEA. Trimming cost V 6 bases and J 1 base, with 13 bases left between them. The CDR3 extends over 15 amino acids. CDR3 loop: CSVHTGQSGANVLTF. The CDR3 region has the DNA TGCAGCGTACATACAGGGCAGTCTGGGGCCAACGTCCTGACTTTC.

The rearrangement links TRBV7-7 to TRBJ2-5; 8 bases are shared with TRBD2. The CDR3 is made up of 14 amino acids. The germline V gene has CDR1 SSHAT and CDR2 FNYEAQ (reference sequence). Trimming at V came to 5 bases and at J to 5 bases, leaving 7 bases not matched to a gene. The CDR3 DNA follows: TGTGCCAGCAGCCCTGACCGCGGGGGGGAGACCCAGTACTTC. Translation gives CASSPDRGGETQYF.

The V call is TRBV29-1, the J call TRBJ2-5; tentatively, D is TRBD1 (5 bases). The CDR3 spans 12 residues. V was pared by 7 bases and J by 5 bases, with 14 bases between. CDR1 is SQVTM, CDR2 ANQGSEA, per germline. CDR3 in amino acids: CSATAFGETQYF. CDR3 bases: TGCAGCGCGACAGCATTTGGGGAGACCCAGTACTTC. Variable domain in full (rest from reference TRBV29-1 and TRBJ2-5): SAVISQKPSRDICQRGTSLTIQCQVDSQVTMMFWYRQQPGQSLTLIATANQGSEATYESGFVIDKFPISRPNLTFSTLTVSNMSPEDSSIYLCSATAFGETQYFGPGTRLLVL.

This clone ranks as medium-sized. The V call is TRBV19, the J call TRBJ1-3, with 11 bases lining up with TRBD1. J gave up 2 bases and V 6 bases, and 6 bases lay outside the gene matches. The CDR3 runs to 16 residues. Germline CDR1 reads LNHDA; CDR2 reads SQIVND (reference sequence). The CDR3: CASSGTGQGAGNTIYF. For the CDR3, the DNA is TGTGCCAGTAGCGGAACGGGACAGGGGGCTGGAAACACCATATATTTT.

The CDR3 nucleotides are TGTGCCAGCAGTAACCTCGGCGGTAATGGCTACACCTTC. Protein product: CASSNLGGNGYTF. The chain has TRBV11-2 and TRBJ1-2; no firm D call. Germline V CDR1 and CDR2: SGHAT, FQNNGV. The CDR3 covers 13 residues. V was cut by 6 bases and J by 6 bases, with 14 bases left in between.

In this sample, this clone turned up many times. The chain uses TRBV7-8 and TRBJ2-2, with 13 bases fitting TRBD2. Losses at the gene ends were 7 bases for V and 5 bases for J; bases not matched to a gene: 13. CDR1 is SGHVS, CDR2 FQNEAQ, per germline. This CDR3 contains 18 residues. In nucleotides, the CDR3 is TGTGCCAGCACCAACCCCCGGACTAGCGGGGGCTATACCGGGGAGCTGTTTTTT. It yields the protein CASTNPRTSGGYTGELFF.

The chain has TRBV7-3 and TRBJ2-2, with 13 nucleotides matching TRBD2. The CDR3 consists of 16 residues. Germline values: CDR1 SGHTA, CDR2 FQGTGA. V shed 4 bases, J shed 6 bases, and the junction held 5 bases outside the gene matches. CDR3 in DNA: TGTGCCAGCAGCTCCGGACTAGCGGGGGCGCCCGGGGAGCTGTTTTTT. It codes for CASSSGLAGAPGELFF. Full variable domain (remainder filled in from reference TRBV7-3 and TRBJ2-2): GAGVSQTPSNKVTEKGKYVELRCDPISGHTALYWYRQSLGQGPEFLIYFQGTGAADDSGLPNDRFFAVRPEGSVSTLKIQRTERGDSAVYLCASSSGLAGAPGELFFGEGSRLTVL.

V usage is TRBV7-2 and J usage is TRBJ2-1, with unresolved D. Per the germline V gene, CDR1 is SGHTA and CDR2 is FQGNSA. V lost 3 bases to trimming and J lost 7 bases, with 16 bases between them. The CDR3 runs 15 residues. This CDR3 reads CASSLDPTLRNEQFF. The CDR3 bases are TGTGCCAGCAGCTTGGACCCCACGCTGAGGAATGAGCAGTTCTTC.

This clone has a handful of counts. The rearrangement links TRBV30 to TRBJ2-2, with a possible D match to TRBD1 (6 bases). The CDR3 has 15 amino acids. V was cut by 3 bases and J by 0 bases, with 11 bases left in between. Germline CDR1 and CDR2: GTSNPN and SVGIG (reference sequence). The DNA for the CDR3 is TGTGCCTGGAGCGGGGACAACGCGAACACCGGGGAGCTGTTTTTT. Its translation: CAWSGDNANTGELFF.

The chain employs TRBV29-1 and TRBJ1-2; D remains unclear. V lost 3 bases to trimming and J lost 2 bases, with 7 bases between them. The germline CDR1 and CDR2 sequences are SQVTM and ANQGSEA. The CDR3 is 12 residues long. The CDR3 sequence is CSVDSLNYGYTF. The CDR3 DNA reads as TGCAGCGTTGACAGCTTGAACTATGGCTACACCTTC. Drawing the rest from reference TRBV29-1 and TRBJ1-2, the complete variable domain is SAVISQKPSRDICQRGTSLTIQCQVDSQVTMMFWYRQQPGQSLTLIATANQGSEATYESGFVIDKFPISRPNLTFSTLTVSNMSPEDSSIYLCSVDSLNYGYTFGSGTRLTVV.

In its sample, this clone was seen a few times. This rearrangement joins TRBV6-4 to TRBJ2-1, with 8 positions matching TRBD2. The CDR3 spans 16 residues. With V trimmed by 2 bases and J by 4 bases, 7 bases remained unmatched. Looked up from germline, CDR1 is MRHNA and CDR2 is SNTAGT. The CDR3 DNA is TGTGCCAGCAGTGACACCCCGGGGGGGCAGTACAATGAGCAGTTCTTC. Translation: CASSDTPGGQYNEQFF.

The table lists this clone with a few counts. V gene TRBV29-1 combines with J gene TRBJ1-2, with D uncertain. V lost 7 bases and J lost 8, with 14 bases in between. CDR3 length equals 11 residues. From germline, CDR1 is SQVTM and CDR2 ANQGSEA. CDR3 residues: CSEGSGGGYTF. As DNA, the CDR3 is TGCAGCGAGGGATCCGGCGGCGGCTACACCTTC. The full variable domain, in which reference TRBV29-1 and TRBJ1-2 provide the parts outside the CDR3, is SAVISQKPSRDICQRGTSLTIQCQVDSQVTMMFWYRQQPGQSLTLIATANQGSEATYESGFVIDKFPISRPNLTFSTLTVSNMSPEDSSIYLCSEGSGGGYTFGSGTRLTVV.

The rearrangement uses TRBV29-1 and TRBJ2-7; D is possibly TRBD2 (5 bases). The CDR3 runs to 11 residues. V was pared by 4 bases and J by 3 bases, with 7 bases between. Germline loops: CDR1 SQVTM, CDR2 ANQGSEA. CDR3 protein: CSVARDYEQYF. CDR3 in DNA: TGCAGCGTTGCGAGGGACTACGAGCAGTACTTC.

The chain combines TRBV30 with TRBJ1-5, with D unclear. Germline CDR1 GTSNPN, CDR2 SVGIG (reference sequence). The CDR3 consists of 13 residues. Trimming stripped 1 base from V and 4 bases from J, with 8 bases between. The CDR3 spells CAWSGEANQPQHF. In nucleotides, the CDR3 is TGTGCCTGGAGTGGGGAGGCTAATCAGCCCCAGCATTTT.